Listed below are T cell receptor beta chains from one sample, sequenced in a study of response to subunit inactivated influenza vaccine. Each CDR3 protein is one row after TCRdb ran MiXCR on the RT-PCR reads. The sample has approximately 160,000 distinct CDR3 sequences, 9.5% to 12% seen once. The specimen was CD8+ T cells sorted from PBMCs, collected less than 30 months after vaccination. All receptors derive from a man between 45 and 75 years old who received an inactivated influenza vaccine. Each CDR3 is given with its conserved first and last residue. The D gene is left open where the match is weak. Only some rows state a clone size, as once, few, many or a class for expanded clones.

abundance: .; v_gene: TRBV29-1; d_gene: .; j_gene: TRBJ1-1; len: 11; CDR3aa: CSAWVLTEAFF; CDR3nt: TGCAGCGCTTGGGTGCTCACTGAAGCTTTCTTT
abundance: many; v_gene: TRBV6-5; d_gene: .; j_gene: TRBJ2-1; len: 14; CDR3aa: CASSSRQGGNEQFF; CDR3nt: TGTGCCAGCAGTTCCCGGCAGGGGGGCAATGAGCAGTTCTTC
abundance: .; v_gene: TRBV27; d_gene: .; j_gene: TRBJ2-6; len: 16; CDR3aa: CASSRGGGAGANVLTF; CDR3nt: TGTGCCAGCAGTCGAGGAGGGGGCGCTGGGGCCAACGTCCTGACTTTC
abundance: many; v_gene: TRBV14; d_gene: TRBD2; j_gene: TRBJ2-3; len: 15; CDR3aa: CASSAGTSGANTQYF; CDR3nt: TGTGCCAGCAGCGCCGGGACTAGCGGGGCTAATACGCAGTATTTT
abundance: few; v_gene: TRBV9; d_gene: .; j_gene: TRBJ2-1; len: 17; CDR3aa: CASSPHPLVEGIGEQFF; CDR3nt: TGTGCCAGCAGCCCCCACCCCTTGGTGGAGGGGATCGGGGAGCAGTTCTTC
abundance: .; v_gene: TRBV4-3; d_gene: .; j_gene: TRBJ2-7; len: 18; CDR3aa: CASSQESTLGIVSYEQYF; CDR3nt: TGCGCCAGCAGCCAAGAATCCACCTTGGGGATTGTGTCCTACGAGCAGTACTTC
abundance: few; v_gene: TRBV27; d_gene: TRBD1; j_gene: TRBJ1-5; len: 14; CDR3aa: CASSVDRAWQPQHF; CDR3nt: TGTGCCAGCAGTGTGGACAGGGCATGGCAGCCCCAGCATTTT
abundance: few; v_gene: TRBV11-2; d_gene: TRBD2; j_gene: TRBJ2-7; len: 16; CDR3aa: CASSPWTSGGPYEQYF; CDR3nt: TGTGCCAGCAGCCCGTGGACTAGCGGGGGACCCTACGAGCAGTACTTC
abundance: .; v_gene: TRBV20-1; d_gene: TRBD2; j_gene: TRBJ2-1; len: 14; CDR3aa: CSASPGGLHNEQFF; CDR3nt: TGCAGTGCTAGCCCGGGAGGGCTCCACAATGAGCAGTTCTTC
abundance: few; v_gene: TRBV20-1; d_gene: .; j_gene: TRBJ2-1; len: 15; CDR3aa: CSAGDIALAANEQFF; CDR3nt: TGCAGTGCTGGCGATATCGCTCTAGCTGCCAATGAGCAGTTCTTC
abundance: few; v_gene: TRBV7-9; d_gene: .; j_gene: TRBJ2-7; len: 15; CDR3aa: CASSSGAQIIYEQYF; CDR3nt: TGTGCCAGCAGCTCAGGGGCACAGATAATATACGAGCAGTACTTC
abundance: few; v_gene: TRBV4-2; d_gene: .; j_gene: TRBJ2-1; len: 18; CDR3aa: CASSQPTRDLMGYNEQFF; CDR3nt: TGTGCCAGCAGCCAGCCCACAAGGGATCTAATGGGGTACAATGAGCAGTTCTTC
abundance: few; v_gene: TRBV12-3/TRBV12-4; d_gene: .; j_gene: TRBJ2-5; len: 14; CDR3aa: CASSLAPQQETQYF; CDR3nt: TGTGCCAGCAGTTTAGCGCCACAGCAAGAGACCCAGTACTTC
abundance: few; v_gene: TRBV7-9; d_gene: TRBD1; j_gene: TRBJ1-4; len: 15; CDR3aa: CASSFVDRGYEKLFF; CDR3nt: TGTGCCAGCAGCTTCGTCGACAGGGGATACGAAAAACTGTTTTTT
abundance: .; v_gene: TRBV11-2; d_gene: .; j_gene: TRBJ2-7; len: 16; CDR3aa: CASSLPSVHTTYEQYF; CDR3nt: TGTGCCAGCAGCCTCCCTAGCGTACATACAACCTACGAGCAGTACTTC
abundance: .; v_gene: TRBV4-3; d_gene: .; j_gene: TRBJ2-3; len: 12; CDR3aa: CASSPEGDTQYF; CDR3nt: TGCGCCAGCAGCCCAGAGGGAGATACGCAGTATTTT
abundance: many; v_gene: TRBV5-6; d_gene: .; j_gene: TRBJ2-7; len: 11; CDR3aa: CASSVAYEQYF; CDR3nt: TGTGCCAGCAGCGTAGCCTACGAGCAGTACTTC
abundance: .; v_gene: TRBV6-1; d_gene: TRBD2; j_gene: TRBJ2-2; len: 15; CDR3aa: CASSHSGSNTGELFF; CDR3nt: TGTGCCAGCAGTCATAGCGGGAGTAACACCGGGGAGCTGTTTTTT
abundance: many; v_gene: TRBV4-3; d_gene: .; j_gene: TRBJ2-2; len: 15; CDR3aa: CASSQGLASTGELFF; CDR3nt: TGCGCCAGCAGCCAAGGCCTAGCGTCCACCGGGGAGCTGTTTTTT
abundance: many; v_gene: TRBV20-1; d_gene: .; j_gene: TRBJ1-1; len: 16; CDR3aa: CSARDRISGYYTEAFF; CDR3nt: TGCAGTGCTAGAGATCGTATCTCGGGATACTACACTGAAGCTTTCTTT
abundance: .; v_gene: TRBV11-2; d_gene: TRBD2; j_gene: TRBJ2-7; len: 17; CDR3aa: CASSLAGGLAELYEQYF; CDR3nt: TGTGCCAGCAGCTTAGCTGGGGGACTAGCGGAGCTCTACGAGCAGTACTTC
abundance: many; v_gene: TRBV3-1; d_gene: .; j_gene: TRBJ2-7; len: 15; CDR3aa: CASSQGLAPFYEQYF; CDR3nt: TGTGCCAGCAGCCAGGGTCTAGCGCCCTTCTACGAGCAGTACTTC
abundance: many; v_gene: TRBV18; d_gene: .; j_gene: TRBJ1-5; len: 17; CDR3aa: CASSPSSVTYSNQPQHF; CDR3nt: TGTGCCAGCTCACCGTCAAGCGTAACCTATAGCAATCAGCCCCAGCATTTT
abundance: few; v_gene: TRBV27; d_gene: .; j_gene: TRBJ2-1; len: 15; CDR3aa: CASSAGLLSYNEQFF; CDR3nt: TGTGCCAGCAGTGCAGGACTGCTCTCCTACAATGAGCAGTTCTTC
abundance: .; v_gene: TRBV12-3/TRBV12-4; d_gene: TRBD2; j_gene: TRBJ2-1; len: 15; CDR3aa: CASRKLAGAYNEQFF; CDR3nt: TGTGCCAGCAGGAAGCTAGCGGGGGCTTACAATGAGCAGTTCTTC
abundance: few; v_gene: TRBV6-2/TRBV6-3; d_gene: TRBD1; j_gene: TRBJ2-1; len: 15; CDR3aa: CASSPQGSSYNEQFF; CDR3nt: TGTGCCAGCAGCCCACAGGGGAGCTCCTACAATGAGCAGTTCTTC